A selection of T cell receptor beta chains follows, all from one sample in a study of tumour-infiltrating T cells in Burkitt lymphoma. Assay: immunoSEQ multiplex PCR; the TCRdb copy retains only in-frame clones and omits some. The sample consists of some 2,900 clones, approximately 15% of them appearing once. The sequenced sample consisted of tumor tissue. These receptors all stem from a human donor with Burkitt lymphoma. Both conserved end residues are part of each CDR3. A D gene is named only where the DNA matches it firmly. Size values are once, few and many counts, or a class for expanded clones, and some rows have none.

clone_size: few
cdr3_length: 14
j_call: TRBJ2-5
d_call: NA
v_call: TRBV1
cdr3_aa: CTSSHLAGKITQYF
cdr3_nt: TGCACCAGCAGCCATTTAGCGGGAAAAATCACCCAGTACTTC

clone_size: NA
cdr3_length: 15
j_call: TRBJ1-3
d_call: NA
v_call: TRBV7-2
cdr3_aa: CASSPSRTRGNTIYF
cdr3_nt: TGTGCCAGCAGCCCCTCTAGGACAAGGGGAAACACCATATATTTT

clone_size: NA
cdr3_length: 16
j_call: TRBJ2-5
d_call: TRBD2
v_call: TRBV9
cdr3_aa: CASSVEVAGLKETQYF
cdr3_nt: TGTGCCAGCAGCGTAGAGGTAGCGGGATTGAAAGAGACCCAGTACTTC

clone_size: NA
cdr3_length: 14
j_call: TRBJ1-1
d_call: NA
v_call: TRBV7-6
cdr3_aa: CASSLEIGGSEAFF
cdr3_nt: TGTGCCAGCAGCTTAGAAATTGGGGGCTCTGAAGCTTTCTTT

clone_size: few
cdr3_length: 17
j_call: TRBJ2-7
d_call: TRBD2
v_call: TRBV28
cdr3_aa: CASSYPRTSGSLYEQYF
cdr3_nt: TGTGCCAGCAGCTACCCACGGACTAGCGGGAGTCTCTACGAGCAGTACTTC

clone_size: few
cdr3_length: 16
j_call: TRBJ2-1
d_call: NA
v_call: TRBV4-1
cdr3_aa: CASSLVPDSDYNEQFF
cdr3_nt: TGCGCCAGCAGCCTAGTCCCCGACTCTGACTACAATGAGCAGTTCTTC

clone_size: NA
cdr3_length: 14
j_call: TRBJ2-1
d_call: TRBD2
v_call: TRBV9
cdr3_aa: CASSVGGRDNEQFF
cdr3_nt: TGTGCCAGCAGCGTAGGCGGGAGGGACAATGAGCAGTTCTTC

clone_size: NA
cdr3_length: 16
j_call: TRBJ1-4
d_call: NA
v_call: TRBV4-3
cdr3_aa: CASSHRASATNEKLFF
cdr3_nt: TGCGCCAGCAGCCACCGGGCTTCTGCAACTAATGAAAAACTGTTTTTT

clone_size: NA
cdr3_length: 13
j_call: TRBJ1-5
d_call: NA
v_call: TRBV7-2
cdr3_aa: CASSFEASQPQHF
cdr3_nt: TGTGCCAGCAGCTTCGAGGCGAGTCAGCCCCAGCATTTT

clone_size: NA
cdr3_length: 15
j_call: TRBJ1-5
d_call: NA
v_call: TRBV6-5
cdr3_aa: CASAQEDGSNQPQHF
cdr3_nt: TGTGCCAGCGCCCAAGAAGACGGTAGCAATCAGCCCCAGCATTTT

clone_size: few
cdr3_length: 15
j_call: TRBJ2-5
d_call: NA
v_call: TRBV5-1
cdr3_aa: CASSSGGHIQETQYF
cdr3_nt: TGCGCCAGCAGCTCGGGGGGACACATACAAGAGACCCAGTACTTC

clone_size: few
cdr3_length: 14
j_call: TRBJ2-1
d_call: NA
v_call: TRBV18
cdr3_aa: CASSPWTDNNEQFF
cdr3_nt: TGTGCCAGCTCACCATGGACAGACAACAATGAGCAGTTCTTC

clone_size: NA
cdr3_length: 16
j_call: TRBJ2-3
d_call: TRBD2
v_call: TRBV28
cdr3_aa: CASSLLAGAGTDTQYF
cdr3_nt: TGTGCCAGCAGTTTATTAGCGGGAGCTGGCACAGATACGCAGTATTTT

clone_size: few
cdr3_length: 11
j_call: TRBJ2-4
d_call: NA
v_call: TRBV7-9
cdr3_aa: CASTAGGAQYF
cdr3_nt: TGTGCCAGCACCGCTGGGGGGGCTCAGTACTTC

clone_size: NA
cdr3_length: 15
j_call: TRBJ2-6
d_call: NA
v_call: TRBV7-9
cdr3_aa: CASSLVVTGANVLTF
cdr3_nt: TGTGCCAGCAGCTTAGTAGTAACTGGGGCCAACGTCCTGACTTTC

clone_size: few
cdr3_length: 14
j_call: TRBJ2-2
d_call: TRBD2
v_call: TRBV5-4
cdr3_aa: CASVSGSGTGELFF
cdr3_nt: TGTGCCAGCGTTAGCGGGAGTGGTACCGGGGAGCTGTTTTTT

clone_size: few
cdr3_length: 13
j_call: TRBJ2-2
d_call: NA
v_call: TRBV6-5
cdr3_aa: CASSFQLTGELFF
cdr3_nt: TGTGCCAGCAGTTTCCAGTTAACCGGGGAGCTGTTTTTT

clone_size: few
cdr3_length: 14
j_call: TRBJ1-3
d_call: NA
v_call: TRBV21-1
cdr3_aa: CASRATTRRNTIYF
cdr3_nt: TGTGCCAGCAGAGCTACAACACGACGAAACACCATATATTTT

clone_size: NA
cdr3_length: 15
j_call: TRBJ1-1
d_call: NA
v_call: TRBV19
cdr3_aa: CASSPFGREKLEAFF
cdr3_nt: TGTGCCAGTAGTCCCTTCGGCAGGGAAAAGCTTGAAGCTTTCTTT

clone_size: NA
cdr3_length: 13
j_call: TRBJ2-2
d_call: NA
v_call: TRBV4-3
cdr3_aa: CASSQGYGGELFF
cdr3_nt: TGCGCCAGCAGCCAAGGATACGGCGGGGAGCTGTTTTTT

clone_size: NA
cdr3_length: 15
j_call: TRBJ2-7
d_call: TRBD1
v_call: TRBV4-1
cdr3_aa: CASSSSGTGSYEQYF
cdr3_nt: TGCGCCAGCAGCTCCTCCGGGACAGGGTCCTACGAGCAGTACTTC

clone_size: NA
cdr3_length: 16
j_call: TRBJ2-1
d_call: TRBD2
v_call: TRBV15
cdr3_aa: CATSPASGIQLYEQFF
cdr3_nt: TGTGCCACCAGCCCCGCTAGCGGGATTCAATTATATGAGCAGTTCTTC

clone_size: few
cdr3_length: 16
j_call: TRBJ2-3
d_call: TRBD2
v_call: TRBV28
cdr3_aa: CASQALAGEGTDTQYF
cdr3_nt: TGTGCCAGTCAAGCACTAGCGGGAGAGGGCACAGATACGCAGTATTTT

clone_size: few
cdr3_length: 12
j_call: TRBJ1-2
d_call: NA
v_call: TRBV29-1
cdr3_aa: CSVEPRWNGYTF
cdr3_nt: TGCAGCGTAGAGCCCAGGTGGAATGGCTACACCTTC

clone_size: NA
cdr3_length: 15
j_call: TRBJ1-2
d_call: NA
v_call: TRBV7-2
cdr3_aa: CASSLNRGPEGGYTF
cdr3_nt: TGTGCCAGCAGCTTAAACCGGGGCCCGGAGGGCGGCTACACCTTC

clone_size: few
cdr3_length: 13
j_call: TRBJ1-1
d_call: NA
v_call: TRBV6-5
cdr3_aa: CASSKLKDTEAFF
cdr3_nt: TGTGCCAGCAGTAAACTAAAGGACACTGAAGCTTTCTTT

clone_size: NA
cdr3_length: 11
j_call: TRBJ2-2
d_call: NA
v_call: TRBV10-2
cdr3_aa: CASTPYRELFF
cdr3_nt: TGCGCCAGCACCCCCTATCGGGAGCTGTTTTTT

clone_size: NA
cdr3_length: 16
j_call: TRBJ2-5
d_call: NA
v_call: TRBV4-2
cdr3_aa: CASSQDGVGGKETQYF
cdr3_nt: TGTGCCAGCAGCCAAGACGGTGTGGGCGGGAAAGAGACCCAGTACTTC

clone_size: once
cdr3_length: 8
j_call: TRBJ2-1
d_call: NA
v_call: TRBV20-1
cdr3_aa: CSARGQFF
cdr3_nt: TGCAGTGCTAGAGGCCAGTTCTTC

clone_size: NA
cdr3_length: 13
j_call: TRBJ2-7
d_call: TRBD1
v_call: TRBV18
cdr3_aa: CASSAGTGSEQYF
cdr3_nt: TGTGCCAGCTCAGCCGGGACAGGGAGTGAGCAGTACTTC

clone_size: few
cdr3_length: 14
j_call: TRBJ1-2
d_call: NA
v_call: TRBV4-3
cdr3_aa: CASSQAGTIYGYTF
cdr3_nt: TGCGCCAGCAGCCAGGCCGGGACAATTTATGGCTACACCTTC